Listed below are T cell receptor beta chains from one sample, sequenced in a study of beta chain features in type 1 diabetes. Assay used: immunoSEQ multiplex PCR; TCRdb lists only in-frame clones, some missing. The sample lists hundreds of thousands of clones, 15% to 19% occurring once. The sequenced sample was naive CD4+ T cells from blood. All receptors derive from a man aged 18 to 29 in good health. Both conserved end residues are part of each CDR3. D genes are given only for firm matches. Clone size is given for some rows only: seen once, a few or many times, or a class if the clone is expanded.

>TRBV27|few|TRBD2|TRBJ2-1
CASSKGLASNEQFF
TGTGCCAGCAGTAAAGGACTAGCGTCAAATGAGCAGTTCTTC
>TRBV7-3|few|TRBD2|TRBJ2-2
CASSPTSGRAKGELFF
TGTGCCAGCAGCCCTACTAGCGGGAGGGCCAAGGGGGAGCTGTTTTTT
>TRBV30|-|TRBD1|TRBJ1-6
CAWGTGEENSPLHF
TGTGCCTGGGGGACAGGGGAAGAAAATTCACCCCTCCACTTT
>TRBV4-3|-|TRBD2|TRBJ2-7
CASSQEGGGFSYEQYF
TGCGCCAGCAGCCAAGAGGGCGGGGGGTTCTCCTACGAGCAGTACTTC
>TRBV30|-|-|TRBJ2-1
CASGAHNEQFF
TGTGCCTCCGGGGCTCACAATGAGCAGTTCTTC
>TRBV7-2|few|TRBD1|TRBJ1-1
CASSLWPGTGGEAFF
TGTGCCAGCAGCTTATGGCCCGGGACAGGGGGCGAAGCTTTCTTT
>TRBV5-1|-|-|TRBJ2-4
CASSLGGVRNIQYF
TGCGCCAGCAGCTTGGGAGGGGTACGGAACATTCAGTACTTC
>TRBV7-8|few|TRBD1|TRBJ2-7
CASSPGQGASYEQYF
TGTGCCAGCAGCCCGGGACAGGGAGCCTCCTACGAGCAGTACTTC
>TRBV4-1|-|-|TRBJ2-2
CASSPPGGKTGELFF
TGCGCCAGCAGCCCCCCCGGAGGTAAAACCGGGGAGCTGTTTTTT
>TRBV25-1|-|-|TRBJ1-2
CASSVDLYGYTF
TGTGCCAGCAGTGTCGACCTCTATGGCTACACCTTC
>TRBV4-1|few|TRBD1|TRBJ2-1
CASSHDPGTAYNEQFF
TGCGCCAGCAGCCACGATCCCGGGACAGCCTACAATGAGCAGTTCTTC
>TRBV28|few|-|TRBJ2-4
CASSLKLAKNIQYF
TGTGCCAGCAGTTTAAAGCTAGCCAAAAACATTCAGTACTTC
>TRBV18|-|TRBD1|TRBJ2-7
CASSPDRVDHEQYF
TGTGCCAGCTCACCGGACAGGGTTGACCACGAGCAGTACTTC
>TRBV7-3|-|TRBD1|TRBJ2-1
CASSSSDRGRNEQFF
TGTGCCAGCAGCTCGTCGGACAGGGGGAGGAATGAGCAGTTCTTC
>TRBV28|few|-|TRBJ2-5
CASRTPHQTQYF
TGTGCCAGCAGAACACCCCACCAGACCCAGTACTTC
>TRBV28|-|TRBD1|TRBJ2-1
CASSLWRTGVYNEQFF
TGTGCCAGCAGTTTATGGCGGACAGGGGTATACAATGAGCAGTTCTTC
>TRBV4-3|few|TRBD1|TRBJ1-2
CASSQGQGTFYGYTF
TGCGCCAGCAGCCAAGGACAGGGGACCTTCTATGGCTACACCTTC
>TRBV4-3|-|TRBD1|TRBJ2-5
CASSQDRDRVRETQYF
TGCGCCAGCAGCCAAGACCGGGACAGGGTGCGAGAGACCCAGTACTTC
>TRBV14|-|-|TRBJ2-6
CASTPSRDTGANVLTF
TGTGCCAGCACCCCGTCCCGAGACACTGGGGCCAACGTCCTGACTTTC
>TRBV7-9|few|-|TRBJ1-1
CASSLDGIVTEAFF
TGTGCCAGCAGCTTAGATGGGATTGTTACTGAAGCTTTCTTT
>TRBV19|few|-|TRBJ1-1
CASSIAGEGGTEAFF
TGTGCCAGTAGTATAGCCGGAGAGGGGGGAACTGAAGCTTTCTTT
>TRBV11-2|few|-|TRBJ2-7
CASRRDQLYEQYF
TGTGCCAGCCGCCGGGACCAGCTGTACGAGCAGTACTTC
>TRBV7-2|-|-|TRBJ1-1
CASSRHKNTEAFF
TGTGCCAGCAGCCGTCATAAGAACACTGAAGCTTTCTTT
>TRBV29-1|few|-|TRBJ2-1
CSVGTQNNEQFF
TGCAGCGTCGGGACCCAGAACAATGAGCAGTTCTTC
>TRBV18|-|TRBD1|TRBJ2-1
CASSPPGQGAGNEQFF
TGTGCCAGCTCACCACCGGGACAGGGGGCCGGCAATGAGCAGTTCTTC
>TRBV7-3|once|-|TRBJ2-3
CASSQTSEAQGTQYF
TGTGCCAGCAGCCAAACTAGCGAGGCACAGGGTACGCAGTATTTT